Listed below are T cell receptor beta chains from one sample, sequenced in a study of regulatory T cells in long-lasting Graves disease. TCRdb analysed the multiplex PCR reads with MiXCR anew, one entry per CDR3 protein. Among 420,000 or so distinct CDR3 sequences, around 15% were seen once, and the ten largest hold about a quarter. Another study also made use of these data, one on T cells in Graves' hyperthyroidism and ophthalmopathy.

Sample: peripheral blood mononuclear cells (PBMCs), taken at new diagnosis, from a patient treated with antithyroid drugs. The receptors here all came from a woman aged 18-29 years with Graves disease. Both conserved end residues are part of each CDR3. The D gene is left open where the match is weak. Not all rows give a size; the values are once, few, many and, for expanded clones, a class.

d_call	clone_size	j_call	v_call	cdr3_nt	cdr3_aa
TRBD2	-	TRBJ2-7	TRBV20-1	TGCAGTGCTAGGGACTTAAGCGGGAGGAACGAGCAGTACTTC	CSARDLSGRNEQYF
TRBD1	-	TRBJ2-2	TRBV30	TGTGCCTGGAGCGGGACAGGGACGAACACCGGGGAGCTGTTTTTT	CAWSGTGTNTGELFF
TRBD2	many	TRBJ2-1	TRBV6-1	TGTGCCAGCAGGAGTTTACTAGCGGGAGGTATAAGAGGAAATGAGCAGTTCTTC	CASRSLLAGGIRGNEQFF
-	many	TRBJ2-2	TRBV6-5	TGTGCCAGCAGTTACTCGGGGGGGCCCGGGGAGCTGTTTTTT	CASSYSGGPGELFF
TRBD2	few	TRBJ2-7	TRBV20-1	TGCAGTGCTACCCTAGCGGACCGTAACTACGAGCAGTACTTC	CSATLADRNYEQYF
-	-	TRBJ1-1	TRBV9	TGTGCCAGCAGCGTAGAGGGGGTTGTGAGCACTGAAGCTTTCTTT	CASSVEGVVSTEAFF
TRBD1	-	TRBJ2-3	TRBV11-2	TGTGCCAGCAGCCCCCAGGGGGGCACAGATACGCAGTATTTT	CASSPQGGTDTQYF
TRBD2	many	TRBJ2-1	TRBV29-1	TGCAGCGCGAAACCCGGGACTACCCAACTCACGGTCAATGAGCAGTTCTTC	CSAKPGTTQLTVNEQFF
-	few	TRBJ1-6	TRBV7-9	TGTGCCAGCAACCTCGGTAAAGCGAATTCACCCCTCCACTTT	CASNLGKANSPLHF
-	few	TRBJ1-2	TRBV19	TGTGCCAGTGAAGGGTCTAATAACTATGGCTACACCTTC	CASEGSNNYGYTF
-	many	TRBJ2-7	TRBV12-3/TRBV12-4	TGTGCCAGCAGTTTCGCGTTAGGGGCCTACGAGCAGTACTTC	CASSFALGAYEQYF
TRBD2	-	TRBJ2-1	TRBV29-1	TGCAGCTCCCTAGCGGGAGAGATAAATGAGCAGTTCTTC	CSSLAGEINEQFF
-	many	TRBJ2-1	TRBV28	TGTGCCAGCAGTCCCAGACAGGTTTATAGCTCCTACAATGAGCAGTTCTTC	CASSPRQVYSSYNEQFF
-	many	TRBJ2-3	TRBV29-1	TGCAGCGTTGGGCCTAGCGGCACAGATACGCAGTATTTT	CSVGPSGTDTQYF
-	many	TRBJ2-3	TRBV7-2	TGTGCCAGCAGGCCGGACTCAGATACGCAGTATTTT	CASRPDSDTQYF
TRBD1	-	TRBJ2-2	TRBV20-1	TGCAGTGCTAGACACGTCCGGGACAGCGATCGGGTCACCGGGGAGCTGTTTTTT	CSARHVRDSDRVTGELFF
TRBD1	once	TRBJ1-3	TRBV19	TGTGCCAGTTGGGACAGGGGATCTGGAAACACCATATATTTT	CASWDRGSGNTIYF
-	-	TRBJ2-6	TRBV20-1	TGCAGTGCTAGGTTTGGCGGGGCCAACGTCCTGACTTTC	CSARFGGANVLTF
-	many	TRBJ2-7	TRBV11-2	TGTGCCAGCAGCTTAGTAGGACCCACCTACGAGCAGTACTTC	CASSLVGPTYEQYF
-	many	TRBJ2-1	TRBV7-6	TGTGCCAGCAGCTTGAGGGCAAGCCCAAATGAGCAGTTCTTC	CASSLRASPNEQFF
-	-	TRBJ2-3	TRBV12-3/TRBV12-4	TGTGCCAGCGGAGCCGGGTCCTGGGATACGCAGTATTTT	CASGAGSWDTQYF
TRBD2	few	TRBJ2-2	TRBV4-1	TGCGCCAGCAGCCTCACCCCGGGAGGGCCTTTCGCGAACACCGGGGAGCTGTTTTTT	CASSLTPGGPFANTGELFF
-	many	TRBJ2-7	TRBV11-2	TGTGCCAGCAGCAAAACCTGGGGGTCTAGCTACGAGCAGTACTTC	CASSKTWGSSYEQYF
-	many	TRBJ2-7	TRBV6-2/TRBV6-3	TGTGCCAGCAGTTACTCGGAACGATCTATGGAGCAGTACTTC	CASSYSERSMEQYF
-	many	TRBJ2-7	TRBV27	TGTGCCAGCAGTCCGTCGCAAGGTGACGAGCAGTACTTC	CASSPSQGDEQYF
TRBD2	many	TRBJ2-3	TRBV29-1	TGCAGCGGGACCGGGACTAGACATACACCCACAGATACGCAGTATTTT	CSGTGTRHTPTDTQYF
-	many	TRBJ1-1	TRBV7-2	TGTGCCAGCAGCTCCCGGGTGGGTAGGGCAGAAGCTTTCTTT	CASSSRVGRAEAFF
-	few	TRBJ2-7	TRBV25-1	TGTGCCAGCAGTGAATTGGACGAGCAGTACTTC	CASSELDEQYF
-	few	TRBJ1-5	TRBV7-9	TGTGCCAGCAGCTTAATGGCGGGGGGCAATCAGCCCCAGCATTTT	CASSLMAGGNQPQHF
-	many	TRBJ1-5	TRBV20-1	TGCAGTGCTAGGGGGGACATCAATCAGCCCCAGCATTTT	CSARGDINQPQHF
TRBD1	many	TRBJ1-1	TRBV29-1	TGCAGCGCGCCTAGGACAGGGGGCTTTTCGGACACTGAAGCTTTCTTT	CSAPRTGGFSDTEAFF
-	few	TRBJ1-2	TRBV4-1	TGCGCCAGCAGCCAAGACCCGGCCCGACAGCCCACTAGGAGCTACACCTTC	CASSQDPARQPTRSYTF
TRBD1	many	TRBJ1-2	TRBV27	TGTGCCAGCAGCCCCCTCGCCACAGGGGGCGGGGTCTATGGCTACACCTTC	CASSPLATGGGVYGYTF
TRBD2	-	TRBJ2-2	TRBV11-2	TGTGCCAGCAGCCCGACTAGCGGGAGTAACACCGGGGAGCTGTTTTTT	CASSPTSGSNTGELFF
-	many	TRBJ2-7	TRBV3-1	TGTGCCAGCAGCGCCAGCGGGCTTACCTACGAGCAGTACTTC	CASSASGLTYEQYF
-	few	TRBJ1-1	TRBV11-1	TGTGCCAGCAGCCCGAAACAGGAATGGGACACTGAAGCTTTCTTT	CASSPKQEWDTEAFF
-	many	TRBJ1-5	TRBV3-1	TGTGCCAGCAGCTCGACACCGGTTAGCAATCAGCCCCAGCATTTT	CASSSTPVSNQPQHF
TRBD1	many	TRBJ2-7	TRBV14	TGTGCCAGCAGCCAAGTTACGGGACAGGGGACGAGCGGGCAGTACTTC	CASSQVTGQGTSGQYF
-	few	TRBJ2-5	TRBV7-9	TGTGCCAGCAGCACGGGACGGAGGTACCAAGAGACCCAGTACTTC	CASSTGRRYQETQYF
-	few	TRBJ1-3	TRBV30	TGTGCAACGGACCTCTCTGGAAACACCATATATTTT	CATDLSGNTIYF
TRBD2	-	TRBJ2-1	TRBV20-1	TGCAGTGCTGGGCGACTAGCGGGAGGTTCCCCCTACAATGAGCAGTTCTTC	CSAGRLAGGSPYNEQFF
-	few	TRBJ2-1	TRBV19	TGTGCCAGTAGTATAGTTTGGGACGGAAGGCAAGCGGAGTTCTTC	CASSIVWDGRQAEFF
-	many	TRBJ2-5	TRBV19	TGTGCCAGTAGTATCGGGGTGGTAGCGGCCCAAGAGACCCAGTACTTC	CASSIGVVAAQETQYF
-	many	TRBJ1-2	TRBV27	TGTGCCAGCAGCTTAAGATGGAACTACGGCTACACCTTC	CASSLRWNYGYTF
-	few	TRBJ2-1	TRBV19	TGTGCCAGTAGCACCTCGGGACTGGAGAACAATGAGCAGTTCTTC	CASSTSGLENNEQFF
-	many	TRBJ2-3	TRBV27	TGTGCCAGCAGTTTATTTCCGCACACAGATACGCAGTATTTT	CASSLFPHTDTQYF
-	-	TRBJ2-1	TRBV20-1	TGCAGTGCCCGTCAAGGGACCCCCCATGAGCAGTTCTTC	CSARQGTPHEQFF
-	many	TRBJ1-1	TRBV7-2	TGTGCCAGCAGCTTAGTGGTAAGCAACACTGAAGCTTTCTTT	CASSLVVSNTEAFF
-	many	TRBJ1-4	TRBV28	TGTGCCAGCAGTTTTGGGAGTGCAACTAATGAAAAACTGTTTTTT	CASSFGSATNEKLFF
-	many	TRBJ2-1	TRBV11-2	TGTGCCAGCAGCCCTGACCTGGGCAATGAGCAGTTCTTC	CASSPDLGNEQFF
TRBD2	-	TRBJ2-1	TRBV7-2	TGTGCCAGCAGCTTAGCTAATGGACTAGCGGGAGCCGTTGGAGTTTCCTACAATGAGCAGTTCTTC	CASSLANGLAGAVGVSYNEQFF